This TCR beta chain was captured by sequencing in a study of cytotoxic CD8 clonotypes in ibrutinib-treated CLL. This clone was observed a few times. Its antigen is currently unknown. Study-wide results and limits: Clonality was higher at baseline than in age-matched healthy donors and tracked circulating CD8+ T-cell counts. At progression, clonality fell back toward baseline after rising at ibrutinib response.

CDR3 length: 15 residues. Per the germline V gene, CDR1 is ENHRY and CDR2 is SYGVKD. V lost 2 bases and J lost 5, with 13 bases in between. With sequencing, the targeted depth ranged from 1 in 200,000 to 1 in 1 million T cells. Clones were read by immunoSEQ multiplex PCR, and TCRdb kept only the in-frame ones, dropping some. The repertoire includes 300,000 or so clones, approximately 67% of them detected once, and just under 6.5% sits in the top ten. Sequences were derived from PBMCs, sampled after 36 months of ibrutinib treatment. The J gene is TRBJ1-5, the V gene TRBV10-3; D call uncertain. The sequence was collected from a human donor with chronic lymphocytic leukemia. The CDR3 DNA is TGTGCCATCAGTGAGCCCGGTATCTCGGATCAGCCCCAGCATTTT. Amino acids: CAISEPGISDQPQHF.